Presented here are 15 T cell receptor beta chains from one specimen sequenced in a study of T cells in Graves' hyperthyroidism and ophthalmopathy. Regions amplified from RNA transcripts were the TCR beta CDR3 regions. The HTBI primer set drove a first-round RT-PCR of the TCR CDR3. TCRdb analysed the multiplex PCR reads with MiXCR anew, one entry per CDR3 protein. The sample records roughly 170,000 distinct CDR3 sequences, 17% being singletons. Sequencing input: blood. The receptors shown here come from a woman aged 50 to 60 with Graves' hyperthyroidism.

V usage is TRBV18 and J usage is TRBJ2-3; possible D gene TRBD2, 6 bases. Between the trimmed V and J ends, which lost 3 bases and 4 bases, there was a span of 17 bases. Germline values: CDR1 KGHSH, CDR2 LQKENI. The CDR3 is 16 amino acids. For the CDR3, the DNA is TGTGCCAGCTCACCGCGGGGACTCCCCTCCCCAGATACGCAGTATTTT. This encodes CASSPRGLPSPDTQYF.

This clonotype has a count of ten or more. The rearrangement joins TRBV20-1 to TRBJ1-5; D unclear. The ends were cut back, 2 bases at V and 2 bases at J, with 10 bases in the middle. Germline CDR1 is DFQATT and CDR2 is SNEGSKA (reference sequence). This CDR3 is 14 amino acids long. CDR3 sequence reads: CSARHSRGNQPQHF. The CDR3 region has the DNA TGCAGTGCTAGACATTCCCGGGGCAATCAGCCCCAGCATTTT.

In this sample, this clonotype turned up many times. The CDR3 spells CASSPDGGVRGATEAFF. In DNA form, the CDR3 reads TGTGCCAGCAGTCCCGATGGCGGGGTGAGGGGGGCCACTGAAGCTTTCTTT. The gene calls are TRBV2 and TRBJ1-1; TRBD1 might be the D (6 bases). The ends were cut back, 5 bases at V and 4 bases at J, with 23 bases in the middle. Germline lookup yields CDR1 SNHLY and CDR2 FYNNEI. The CDR3 sequence is 17 residues long.

This clonotype was found many times. This chain links TRBV5-1 with TRBJ1-5; 8 bases align to TRBD1. Germline CDR1 and CDR2: SGHRS and YFSETQ. J gave up 4 bases and V 2 bases, and 5 bases lay outside the gene matches. The CDR3 is made up of 15 amino acids. The CDR3 DNA reads TGCGCCAGCAGCTTAACCGGACAGGGAAATCAGCCCCAGCATTTT. It translates to CASSLTGQGNQPQHF.

This clonotype was seen ten or more times. The chain recombines TRBV9 with TRBJ2-2; D may match TRBD1 or TRBD2 (6 bases each). Germline V CDR1 and CDR2: SGDLS, YYNGEE. V lost 0 bases to trimming and J lost 4 bases, with 10 bases between them. The CDR3 is made up of 15 amino acids. The CDR3 coding sequence is TGTGCCAGCAGCGTAGCGGGGGCCGGCACCGGGGAGCTGTTTTTT. Amino acid sequence: CASSVAGAGTGELFF.

J is TRBJ2-1 and V is TRBV6-4; 11 bases are shared with TRBD2. Germline V lookup: CDR1 MRHNA, CDR2 SNTAGT. V lost 5 bases, J lost 13 bases, and 4 bases stayed unmatched. The CDR3 spans 12 residues. The CDR3 DNA sequence: TGTGCCAGCAGTTCGACTAGCGGGAAACAGTTCTTC. Translating it yields CASSSTSGKQFF.

CDR3 loop: CASRVQGSSYNEQFF. CDR3 bases: TGTGCCAGTAGAGTACAGGGAAGCTCCTACAATGAGCAGTTCTTC. This chain links TRBV19 with TRBJ2-1; possible D gene TRBD1, 6 bases. The ends were cut back, 6 bases at V and 0 bases at J, with 12 bases in the middle. The germline V gene has CDR1 LNHDA and CDR2 SQIVND (reference sequence). This CDR3 has 15 amino acids.

The J gene is TRBJ2-5, the V gene TRBV2, with 9 positions matching TRBD2. This CDR3 comprises 14 residues. The germline gives CDR1 SNHLY, CDR2 FYNNEI. V was pared by 8 bases and J by 2 bases, with 6 bases of the junction left unmatched. CDR3 loop: CASWAGGKQETQYF. CDR3 in DNA: TGTGCCAGCTGGGCGGGGGGGAAGCAAGAGACCCAGTACTTC.

The sample holds many counts of this clonotype. Here the CDR3 reads CATSRGQGASQPQHF. The CDR3 DNA reads as TGTGCCACCAGCAGAGGTCAGGGGGCGAGTCAGCCCCAGCATTTT. The chain has TRBV15 and TRBJ1-5; 8 bases match TRBD1. The CDR3 is 15 residues long. The V gene end was trimmed by 1 base and the J gene end by 6 bases; junction bases not matched to a gene: 5. The V gene's germline CDR1 is LNHNV and CDR2 YYDKDF (reference sequence).

This sequence joins TRBV7-8 and TRBJ1-2, with D perhaps matching TRBD1 (6 bases). In germline, CDR1 is SGHVS, CDR2 FQNEAQ. V lost 5 bases and J 2 bases, leaving 9 bases between the germline ends. This CDR3 has 13 amino acids. In nucleotides, the CDR3 is TGTGCCAGCAGCAGGACAGAGAACTATGGCTACACCTTC. Protein sequence: CASSRTENYGYTF.

This clonotype showed up many times. The chain combines TRBV3-1 with TRBJ2-7; D might be TRBD1 (7 bases). V lost 0 bases to trimming and J lost 3 bases, with 21 bases between them. Germline assignment: CDR1 LGHDT and CDR2 YNNKEL (reference sequence). The CDR3 runs to 18 residues. CDR3: CASSQEGGWRGLNYEQYF. The CDR3 region has the DNA TGTGCCAGCAGCCAAGAAGGGGGCTGGCGGGGACTCAACTACGAGCAGTACTTC.

Many counts were recorded for this clonotype. The chain links TRBV6-5 to TRBJ1-1, with D maybe TRBD1 (5 bases). Germline CDR1 reads MNHEY; CDR2 reads SVGAGI. The CDR3 contains 13 residues. The V gene lost 2 bases and the J gene lost 5 bases, with 9 bases spanning the gap. The DNA for the CDR3 is TGTGCCAGCAGTTACCGGGACTTGACTGAAGCTTTCTTT. This gives the protein CASSYRDLTEAFF.

For this clonotype: Sequence at one end of the junction differs from germline and may be a read error. This chain joins TRBV24-1 and TRBJ2-5; TRBD2 agrees at 7 bases. The CDR3 has 14 amino acids. Germline loops: CDR1 KGHDR, CDR2 SFDVKD. The CDR3 region has the DNA TGTGCCACCTCGGACTCAGCGGGGTGGCAGACCCAGCACTTC. It specifies CATSDSAGWQTQHF.

In its sample, this clonotype was seen many times. The genes are TRBV2 and TRBJ1-6; 8 bases align to TRBD1. This CDR3 has 15 amino acids. The J segment lost 6 bases and the V segment lost 6 bases, leaving 7 bases of the junction unmatched. Looked up from germline, CDR1 is SNHLY and CDR2 is FYNNEI. This chain's CDR3 is CASSDRGVGNSPLHF. Here the CDR3 DNA reads TGTGCCAGCAGCGACAGGGGTGTCGGTAATTCACCCCTCCACTTT.

CDR3 DNA: TGTGCCAGCAGCTTAGAATGGAGGACTAGCGGGGGGACCCACGAGCAGTACTTC. It yields the protein CASSLEWRTSGGTHEQYF. V usage is TRBV7-2 and J usage is TRBJ2-7, with 14 bases aligning to TRBD2. The CDR3 is 18 residues long. Looked up from germline, CDR1 is SGHTA and CDR2 is FQGNSA. After removal of 1 base from V and 5 bases from J, the junction contained 10 bases not matched to a gene.